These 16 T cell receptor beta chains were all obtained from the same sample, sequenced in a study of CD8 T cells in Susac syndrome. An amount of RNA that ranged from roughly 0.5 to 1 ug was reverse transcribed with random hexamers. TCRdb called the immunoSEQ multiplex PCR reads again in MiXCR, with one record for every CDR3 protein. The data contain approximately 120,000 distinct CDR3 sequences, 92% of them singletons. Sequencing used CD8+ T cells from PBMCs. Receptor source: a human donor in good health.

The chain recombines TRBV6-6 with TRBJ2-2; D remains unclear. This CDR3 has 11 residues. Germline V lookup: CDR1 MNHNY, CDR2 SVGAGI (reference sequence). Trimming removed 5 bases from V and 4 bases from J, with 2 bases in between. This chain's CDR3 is CASSGTGELFF. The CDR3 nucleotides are TGTGCCAGCAGTGGCACCGGGGAGCTGTTTTTT.

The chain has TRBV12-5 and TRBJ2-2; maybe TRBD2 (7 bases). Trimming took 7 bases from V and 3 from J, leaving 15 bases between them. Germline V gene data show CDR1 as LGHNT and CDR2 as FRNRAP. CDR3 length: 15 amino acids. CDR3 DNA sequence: TGTGCTAGTGCCCAGGGGAGCGGGGACACCGGGGAGCTGTTTTTT. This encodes CASAQGSGDTGELFF.

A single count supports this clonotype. Here the CDR3 reads CASSLDGTATDTQYF. CDR3 DNA: TGCGCCAGCAGCTTGGATGGGACAGCCACAGATACGCAGTATTTT. V gene TRBV5-1 combines with J gene TRBJ2-3; 7 bases are a match to TRBD1. CDR1 and CDR2 (germline): SGHRS, YFSETQ. V lost 0 bases, J lost 2 bases, and 3 bases stayed unmatched. The CDR3 consists of 15 residues. The full variable domain, in which reference TRBV5-1 and TRBJ2-3 provide the parts outside the CDR3, is KAGVTQTPRYLIKTRGQQVTLSCSPISGHRSVSWYQQTPGQGLQFLFEYFSETQRNKGNFPGRFSGRQFSNSRSEMNVSTLELGDSALYLCASSLDGTATDTQYFGPGTRLTVL.

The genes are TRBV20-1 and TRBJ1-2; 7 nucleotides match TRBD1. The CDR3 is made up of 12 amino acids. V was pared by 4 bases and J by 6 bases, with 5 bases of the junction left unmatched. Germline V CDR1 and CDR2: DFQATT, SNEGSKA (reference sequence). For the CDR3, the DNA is TGCAGTGCTATTTCAGGGGGGAATGGCTACACCTTC. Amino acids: CSAISGGNGYTF.

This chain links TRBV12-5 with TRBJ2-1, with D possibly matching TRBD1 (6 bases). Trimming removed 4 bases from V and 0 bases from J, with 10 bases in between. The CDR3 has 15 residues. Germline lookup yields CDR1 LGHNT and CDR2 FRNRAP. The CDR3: CASGSGQSSYNEQFF. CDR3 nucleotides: TGTGCTAGTGGTTCAGGACAGAGCTCCTACAATGAGCAGTTCTTC.

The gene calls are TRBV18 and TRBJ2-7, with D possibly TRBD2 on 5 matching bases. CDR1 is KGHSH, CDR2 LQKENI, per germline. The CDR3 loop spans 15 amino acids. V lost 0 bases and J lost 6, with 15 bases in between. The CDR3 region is CASSPPSQSGSEQYF. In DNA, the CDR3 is TGTGCCAGCTCACCACCGTCACAGTCGGGGTCCGAGCAGTACTTC.

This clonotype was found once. CDR3 DNA sequence: TGTGCCTGGAGTGTATTAGGCGGAGGGCAGCCCCAGCATTTT. It specifies CAWSVLGGGQPQHF. The chain links TRBV30 to TRBJ1-5; no firm D call. Germline values: CDR1 GTSNPN, CDR2 SVGIG (reference sequence). CDR3 size: 14 residues. V dropped 0 bases and J dropped 7 bases, with 13 bases sitting between them.

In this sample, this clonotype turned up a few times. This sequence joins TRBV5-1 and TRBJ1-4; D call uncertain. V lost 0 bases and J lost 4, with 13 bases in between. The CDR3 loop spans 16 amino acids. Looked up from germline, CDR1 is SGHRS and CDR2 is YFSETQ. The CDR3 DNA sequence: TGCGCCAGCAGCTTGGAGGGAACCGGCGATAATGAAAAACTGTTTTTT. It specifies CASSLEGTGDNEKLFF.

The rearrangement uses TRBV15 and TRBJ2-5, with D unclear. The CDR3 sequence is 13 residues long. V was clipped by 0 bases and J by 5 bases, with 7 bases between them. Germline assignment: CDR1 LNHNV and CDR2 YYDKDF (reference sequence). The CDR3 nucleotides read TGTGCCACCAGCAGAGACGGGCGGGAGACCCAGTACTTC. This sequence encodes CATSRDGRETQYF.

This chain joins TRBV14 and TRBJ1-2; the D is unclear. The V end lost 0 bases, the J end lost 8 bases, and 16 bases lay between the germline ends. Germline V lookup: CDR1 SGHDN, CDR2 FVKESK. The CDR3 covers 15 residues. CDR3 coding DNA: TGTGCCAGCAGCCAAGATTTCGAGGTTACGGAGGGCTACACCTTC. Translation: CASSQDFEVTEGYTF.

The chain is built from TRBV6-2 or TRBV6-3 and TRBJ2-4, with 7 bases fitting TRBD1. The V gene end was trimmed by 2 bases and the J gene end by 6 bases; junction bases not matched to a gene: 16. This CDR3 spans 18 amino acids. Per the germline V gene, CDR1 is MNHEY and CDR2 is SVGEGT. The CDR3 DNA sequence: TGTGCCAGCAGTTACAACCGAAATAAGGGACAGAATATAAACATTCAGTACTTC. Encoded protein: CASSYNRNKGQNINIQYF.

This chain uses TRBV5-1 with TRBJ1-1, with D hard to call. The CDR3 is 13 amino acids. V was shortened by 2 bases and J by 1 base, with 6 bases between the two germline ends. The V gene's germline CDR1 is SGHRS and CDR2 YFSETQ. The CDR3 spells CASSFLRNTEAFF. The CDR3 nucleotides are TGCGCCAGCAGCTTTTTACGGAACACTGAAGCTTTCTTT.

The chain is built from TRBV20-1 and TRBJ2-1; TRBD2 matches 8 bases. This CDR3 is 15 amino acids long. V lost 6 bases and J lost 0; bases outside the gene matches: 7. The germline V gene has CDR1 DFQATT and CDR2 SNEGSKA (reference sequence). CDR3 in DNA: TGCAGTGCCAAGACTAGCGCTAGCTCCTACAATGAGCAGTTCTTC. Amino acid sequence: CSAKTSASSYNEQFF.

CDR3 sequence (DNA): TGTGCCAGCACTCCAGGGGCCTACGAGCAGTACTTC. Translation: CASTPGAYEQYF. This chain links TRBV6-2 or TRBV6-3 with TRBJ2-7; possible D gene TRBD1, 6 bases. In germline, CDR1 is MNHEY, CDR2 SVGEGT. The CDR3 contains 12 residues. The V end was cut by 7 bases, the J end by 2 bases, with 9 bases between.

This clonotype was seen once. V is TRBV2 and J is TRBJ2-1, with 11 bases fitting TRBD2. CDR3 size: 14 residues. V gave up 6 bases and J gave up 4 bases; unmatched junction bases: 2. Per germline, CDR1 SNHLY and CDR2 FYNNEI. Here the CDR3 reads CASRASGGYNEQFF. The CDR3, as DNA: TGTGCCAGCAGGGCTAGCGGGGGGTACAATGAGCAGTTCTTC.

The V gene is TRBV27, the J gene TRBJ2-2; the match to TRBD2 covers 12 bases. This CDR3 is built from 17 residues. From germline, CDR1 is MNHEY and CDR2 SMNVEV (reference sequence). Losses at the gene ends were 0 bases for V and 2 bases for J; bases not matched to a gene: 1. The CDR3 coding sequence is TGTGCCAGCAGTTTATCGGGACTAGCGGGCAACACCGGGGAGCTGTTTTTT. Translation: CASSLSGLAGNTGELFF.